A single T cell receptor beta chain is shown here with its context. Its antigen is not identified. Individuals who donated were healthy Caucasians from Russia aged roughly 6 to 90. This sample was taken from a study of blood T cells in healthy people across ages. Notes on the study in general: In long-lived donors, naive CD4+ cell counts and diversity exceeded those of aged donors. There was no known CMV status for donors, so expanded clonotype changes were possibly confounded. Naive and antigen-experienced cells could not be conclusively compared, given unsorted PBMCs.

Primed by a sample-barcoded 5' primer and a J-beta primer mix, a second PCR proceeded for about 6 to 12 cycles. TCRdb independently ran MiXCR on the 5' RACE reads; one entry per CDR3 protein. Of 720,000 or so distinct CDR3 sequences in the sample, roughly 43% were seen once. The sample was blood. The receptor was isolated from a man older than 75 in good health.

The chain's CDR3 is CASYTGGSYEQYF. The CDR3 nucleotides read TGTGCCAGTTATACGGGGGGGTCCTACGAGCAGTACTTC. The chain employs TRBV6-2 or TRBV6-3 and TRBJ2-7; 8 bases are a match to TRBD2. CDR1 and CDR2 from the germline V gene are MNHEY and SVGEGT. With V trimmed by 9 bases and J by 1 base, 5 bases remained unmatched. This CDR3 has 13 residues.